This T cell receptor beta chain stems from a study of response to subunit inactivated influenza vaccine. On this clonotype: Its antigen is unidentified.

TCRdb fed the RT-PCR reads into MiXCR, producing one record per CDR3 protein. Here the sample spans hundreds of thousands of distinct CDR3 sequences, approximately 7.6% being singletons. Study-wide results and caveats: Each seasonal influenza vaccination recruits few new T cells, the authors suggested.

Sequences were derived from PBMCs from blood, sampled around 25 months after vaccination. The receptor's source is a man aged 45 to 75 who received an inactivated influenza vaccine.

CDR3: CASSWHTDSTEQFF. The CDR3, as DNA: TGTGCCAGCAGCTGGCACACAGACAGTACCGAGCAGTTCTTC. This chain links TRBV7-2 with TRBJ2-1, with D perhaps TRBD1 (5 bases). CDR1 SGHTA and CDR2 FQGNSA come from the germline V gene. The CDR3 has 14 residues. V was pared by 4 bases and J by 10 bases, with 17 bases between. The whole variable domain, remainder taken from reference TRBV7-2 and TRBJ2-1, is GAGVSQSPSNKVTEKGKDVELRCDPISGHTALYWYRQSLGQGLEFLIYFQGNSAPDKSGLPSDRFSAERTGGSVSTLTIQRTQQEDSAVYLCASSWHTDSTEQFFGPGTRLTVL.